Each of the 25 T cell receptor beta chains below was sequenced from the same sample in a study of blood T cell repertoires in COVID-19. Clones were read by immunoSEQ multiplex PCR, and TCRdb kept only the in-frame ones, dropping some. The data hold around 58,000 clones, with almost 90% observed a single time. Sequencing was performed on peripheral blood. The receptors shown here come from a man in his sixties with active COVID-19.

This rearrangement joins TRBV7-9 to TRBJ2-1; TRBD2 matches at 9 bases. The CDR3 is made up of 16 amino acids. Germline V CDR1 and CDR2: SEHNR, FQNEAQ (reference sequence). The V segment lost 4 bases and the J segment 5 bases; nucleotides outside the gene matches: 9. The CDR3 region is CASSWIAGDVHNEQFF. The CDR3, as DNA: TGTGCCAGCAGCTGGATAGCGGGGGATGTGCACAATGAGCAGTTCTTC.

This chain joins TRBV4-3 and TRBJ2-7; D perhaps matches TRBD2 (5 bases). The CDR3 extends over 13 amino acids. Germline V gene data show CDR1 as LGHNA and CDR2 as YSLEER. Trimming shortened V by 0 bases and J by 9 bases, and 12 bases separated the two germline ends. The CDR3 spells CASSQEPGSGQYF. The CDR3 DNA reads as TGCGCCAGCAGCCAAGAGCCGGGGTCTGGGCAGTACTTC.

This sequence joins TRBV9 and TRBJ2-2, with D possibly being TRBD1 (5 bases). The CDR3 sequence is 17 residues long. V lost 1 base, J lost 1 base, and 14 bases lay in between. Germline assignment: CDR1 SGDLS and CDR2 YYNGEE. This CDR3 reads CASSVRRTLRNTGELFF. The CDR3 bases are TGTGCCAGCAGCGTACGTCGGACACTCAGGAACACCGGGGAGCTGTTTTTT.

This clone was seen only once. The rearrangement joins TRBV18 to TRBJ1-2, with 10 bases fitting TRBD1. J gave up 6 bases and V 5 bases, and 12 bases lay outside the gene matches. The V gene's germline CDR1 is KGHSH and CDR2 LQKENI. The CDR3 contains 16 residues. CDR3: CASSALTTTGGDGYTF. CDR3 DNA: TGTGCCAGCTCAGCCCTAACCACGACAGGGGGCGATGGCTACACCTTC. The full variable domain, with the rest looked up from reference TRBV18 and TRBJ1-2, is NAGVMQNPRHLVRRRGQEARLRCSPMKGHSHVYWYRQLPEEGLKFMVYLQKENIIDESGMPKERFSAEFPKEGPSILRIQQVVRGDSAAYFCASSALTTTGGDGYTFGSGTRLTVV.

This clone occurred once. The chain has TRBV2 and TRBJ2-1; no reliable D call. Germline V lookup: CDR1 SNHLY, CDR2 FYNNEI. The ends were cut back, 3 bases at V and 5 bases at J, with 14 bases in the middle. The CDR3 contains 15 residues. The CDR3 DNA sequence: TGTGCCAGCAGTGAGGGCACGTTGGGTAACAATGAGCAGTTCTTC. It encodes CASSEGTLGNNEQFF.

The J gene is TRBJ1-6, the V gene TRBV5-1, with D possibly TRBD1 on 6 matching bases. Trimming took off 0 bases at V and 9 bases at J, with 13 bases between the two ends. This CDR3 contains 15 residues. The germline CDR1 and CDR2 sequences are SGHRS and YFSETQ. CDR3 region: CASSLGQGIGSPLHF. The CDR3 DNA reads as TGCGCCAGCAGCTTGGGTCAGGGGATCGGTTCACCCCTCCACTTT.

The V call is TRBV27, the J call TRBJ1-6; perhaps TRBD1 as D (5 bases). V lost 3 bases and J 11 bases, leaving 8 bases between the germline ends. Germline V gives CDR1 MNHEY, CDR2 SMNVEV (reference sequence). This CDR3 is 12 amino acids long. The CDR3 is CASSFPRAPLHF. The CDR3 nucleotides are TGTGCCAGCAGTTTCCCCAGGGCACCCCTCCACTTT.

The chain employs TRBV19 and TRBJ1-5; 7 bases fit TRBD1. The V gene's germline CDR1 is LNHDA and CDR2 SQIVND (reference sequence). This CDR3 has 15 residues. The ends lost 5 bases at V and 4 bases at J; junction bases unmatched: 8. The CDR3 sequence: CASSDRDLGNQPQHF. The CDR3 DNA reads as TGTGCCAGTAGTGACAGGGATTTAGGGAATCAGCCCCAGCATTTT.

The chain links TRBV5-1 to TRBJ2-7; 10 bases agree with TRBD1. This CDR3 has 15 residues. V lost 4 bases and J lost 1; bases outside the gene matches: 5. Per the germline V gene, CDR1 is SGHRS and CDR2 is YFSETQ. CDR3 sequence: CASSLGQGRSYEQYF. CDR3 nucleotide sequence: TGCGCCAGCAGCCTGGGACAGGGGCGATCCTACGAGCAGTACTTC.

The J gene is TRBJ2-1, the V gene TRBV18, with TRBD2 matching over 10 bases. This CDR3 is 15 amino acids long. J was trimmed by 9 bases and V by 3 bases; bases with no gene match: 8. Looked up from germline, CDR1 is KGHSH and CDR2 is LQKENI. The DNA for the CDR3 is TGTGCCAGCTCACCTCAGGGGCTAGCGGGAGCTGAGCAGTTCTTC. Amino acids: CASSPQGLAGAEQFF.

The V and J genes are TRBV3-1 (or the pseudogene TRBV3-2) and TRBJ1-5, with D unclear. Between the trimmed V and J ends, which lost 0 bases and 7 bases, there was a span of 7 bases. From germline, CDR1 is LGHDT and CDR2 YNNKEL (reference sequence). The CDR3 spans 13 residues. The CDR3 reads CASSQDGGQPQHF. The CDR3 coding sequence is TGTGCCAGCAGCCAAGATGGAGGACAGCCCCAGCATTTT.

The chain employs TRBV20-1 and TRBJ2-1; 9 bases fit TRBD2. The V and J ends lost 3 bases and 5 bases, in that order; junction bases with no gene match: 5. Germline V CDR1 and CDR2: DFQATT, SNEGSKA (reference sequence). The CDR3 has 14 amino acids. The CDR3 bases are TGCAGTGCTAGTAAGACTAGCGGCCACAATGAGCAGTTCTTC. It specifies CSASKTSGHNEQFF.

The V call is TRBV5-6, the J call TRBJ2-7, with 9 bases lining up with TRBD2. J gave up 7 bases and V 7 bases, and 9 bases lay outside the gene matches. CDR3 length: 13 residues. Germline assignment: CDR1 SGHDT and CDR2 YYEEEE. For the CDR3, the DNA is TGTGCCAGCTGGCCAGCGGGAGGACGAGAGCAGTACTTC. Protein product: CASWPAGGREQYF.

The sample holds one count of this clone. This rearrangement joins TRBV27 to TRBJ2-2; a possible D gene is TRBD1 (5 bases). Per germline, CDR1 MNHEY and CDR2 SMNVEV (reference sequence). The CDR3 runs to 14 residues. Trimming stripped 7 bases from V and 2 bases from J, with 11 bases between. In DNA form, the CDR3 reads TGTGCCAGCAAGGGGTGGGGTAACACCGGGGAGCTGTTTTTT. Amino acids: CASKGWGNTGELFF.

This clone was seen just once. The V gene is TRBV30, the J gene TRBJ2-1; 10 bases map to TRBD2. The CDR3 is 14 residues long. Germline V gene lookup returns CDR1 GTSNPN and CDR2 SVGIG (reference sequence). The V segment lost 4 bases and the J segment 6 bases; nucleotides outside the gene matches: 6. The DNA for the CDR3 is TGTGCCTGGATCTCTAGCGGGAGAGGCAATGAGCAGTTCTTC. It yields the protein CAWISSGRGNEQFF.

This sequence joins TRBV4-1 and TRBJ2-1, with D tentatively TRBD2 (5 bases). V shed 5 bases and J shed 3 bases, with 11 bases lying between them. CDR1 is MGHRA and CDR2 is YSYEKL in the germline V gene. CDR3 length: 14 residues. CDR3 sequence (DNA): TGCGCCAGCAGCTCGTGGACTGGCTACAATGAGCAGTTCTTC. Translation: CASSSWTGYNEQFF.

The rearrangement uses TRBV3-1 (or the pseudogene TRBV3-2) and TRBJ1-6; D is unresolved. The CDR3 contains 13 residues. The V end lost 4 bases, the J end lost 10 bases, and 11 bases lay between the germline ends. Germline V gene data show CDR1 as LGHDT and CDR2 as YNNKEL (reference sequence). CDR3 region: CASSLSQESPLHF. CDR3 in DNA: TGTGCCAGCAGCCTAAGCCAGGAATCACCCCTCCACTTT.

The genes are TRBV27 and TRBJ2-2; 7 bases align to TRBD2. This CDR3 contains 14 residues. CDR1 is MNHEY and CDR2 is SMNVEV in the germline V gene (reference sequence). With V trimmed by 7 bases and J by 6 bases, 8 bases remained unmatched. The CDR3 spells CASIPAGSSGELFF. In DNA form, the CDR3 reads TGTGCCAGCATCCCAGCGGGATCATCCGGGGAGCTGTTTTTT.

The genes are TRBV2 and TRBJ2-5, with 15 bases identical to TRBD2. The CDR3 runs 16 residues. The germline V gene has CDR1 SNHLY and CDR2 FYNNEI. Unmatched junction bases numbered 3, after V lost 5 bases and J lost 2 bases. For the CDR3, the DNA is TGTGCCAGCAGTCCTGGACTAGCGGGGGGGCAAGAGACCCAGTACTTC. It codes for CASSPGLAGGQETQYF.

The chain uses TRBV2 and TRBJ1-5, with D uncertain. The germline CDR1 and CDR2 sequences are SNHLY and FYNNEI. Trimming cost V 1 base and J 3 bases, with 7 bases left between them. The CDR3 covers 14 residues. The CDR3 is CASSEGQYNQPQHF. The DNA for the CDR3 is TGTGCCAGCAGTGAAGGGCAGTACAATCAGCCCCAGCATTTT.

This clone was seen more than once but under ten times. V usage is TRBV9 and J usage is TRBJ1-3, with D perhaps matching TRBD1 (6 bases). Germline V gene sequence: CDR1 SGDLS, CDR2 YYNGEE. The CDR3 is made up of 15 amino acids. The germline V and J ends were trimmed by 5 bases and 2 bases, with 14 bases remaining between them. The CDR3 region has the DNA TGTGCCAGCAGTTCAACAGGGAGAACTGGAAACACCATATATTTT. This sequence encodes CASSSTGRTGNTIYF.

The CDR3 nucleotides are TGTGCCAGCACCTCGCCAGGGGCAAATGAAAAACTGTTTTTT. It codes for CASTSPGANEKLFF. This chain uses TRBV28 with TRBJ1-4, with TRBD1 as a possible D gene (6 bases). V was trimmed by 7 bases and J by 5 bases, leaving 14 bases between them. The CDR3 contains 14 residues. Looked up from germline, CDR1 is MDHEN and CDR2 is SYDVKM.

The CDR3 reads CASSLRRDLADTQYF. In nucleotides, the CDR3 is TGCGCCAGCAGCTTGCGGCGGGATCTCGCAGATACGCAGTATTTT. V usage is TRBV5-1 and J usage is TRBJ2-3, with D perhaps TRBD2 (6 bases). V was pared by 1 base and J by 4 bases, with 13 bases between. Looked up from germline, CDR1 is SGHRS and CDR2 is YFSETQ. This CDR3 has 15 residues.

The V call is TRBV11-1, the J call TRBJ2-1; 9 positions match TRBD1. V was pared by 5 bases and J by 8 bases, with 10 bases of the junction left unmatched. CDR1 is SGHAT and CDR2 is FQDESV in the germline V gene (reference sequence). The CDR3 runs 15 residues. The CDR3 protein is CASSARGQGSDEQFF. CDR3 DNA: TGTGCCAGCAGCGCTAGGGGACAGGGTAGCGATGAGCAGTTCTTC.

This chain connects TRBV28 to TRBJ1-5; D is uncertain. Germline V CDR1 and CDR2: MDHEN, SYDVKM. Deletions cut 3 bases from V and 6 bases from J, with 15 bases between. The CDR3 length is 15 residues. CDR3 region: CASSFRRALSQPQHF. The CDR3 DNA reads TGTGCCAGCAGTTTTCGTAGAGCCCTTAGTCAGCCCCAGCATTTT. Full variable domain (outside the CDR3, taken from reference TRBV28 and TRBJ1-5): DVKVTQSSRYLVKRTGEKVFLECVQDMDHENMFWYRQDPGLGLRLIYFSYDVKMKEKGDIPEGYSVSREKKERFSLILESASTNQTSMYLCASSFRRALSQPQHFGDGTRLSIL.